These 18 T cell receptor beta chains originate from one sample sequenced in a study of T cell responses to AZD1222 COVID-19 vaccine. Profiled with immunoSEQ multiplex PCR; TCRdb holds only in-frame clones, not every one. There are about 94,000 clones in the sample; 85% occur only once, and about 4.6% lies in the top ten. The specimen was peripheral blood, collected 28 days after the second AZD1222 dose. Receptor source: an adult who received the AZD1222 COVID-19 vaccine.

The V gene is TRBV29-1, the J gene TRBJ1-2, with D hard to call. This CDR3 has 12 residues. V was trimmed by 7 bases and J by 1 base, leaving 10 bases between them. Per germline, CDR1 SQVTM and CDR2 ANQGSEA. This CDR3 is CSASLRNYGYTF. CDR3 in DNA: TGCAGCGCGTCACTCCGTAACTATGGCTACACCTTC.

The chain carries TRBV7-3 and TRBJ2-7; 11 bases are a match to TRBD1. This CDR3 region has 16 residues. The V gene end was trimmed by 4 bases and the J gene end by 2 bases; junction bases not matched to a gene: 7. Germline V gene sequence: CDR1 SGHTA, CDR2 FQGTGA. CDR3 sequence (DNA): TGTGCCAGCAGCTATCCGGGACAGGGGGTAGCCTACGAGCAGTACTTC. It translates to CASSYPGQGVAYEQYF.

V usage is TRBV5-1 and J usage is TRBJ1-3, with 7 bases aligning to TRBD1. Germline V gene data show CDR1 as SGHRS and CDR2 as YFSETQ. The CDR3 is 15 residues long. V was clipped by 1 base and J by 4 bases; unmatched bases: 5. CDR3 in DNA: TGCGCCAGCAGCTTGACCAGGGGGAGAGGAAACACCATATATTTT. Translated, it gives CASSLTRGRGNTIYF. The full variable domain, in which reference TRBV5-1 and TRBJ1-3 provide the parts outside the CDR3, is KAGVTQTPRYLIKTRGQQVTLSCSPISGHRSVSWYQQTPGQGLQFLFEYFSETQRNKGNFPGRFSGRQFSNSRSEMNVSTLELGDSALYLCASSLTRGRGNTIYFGEGSWLTVV.

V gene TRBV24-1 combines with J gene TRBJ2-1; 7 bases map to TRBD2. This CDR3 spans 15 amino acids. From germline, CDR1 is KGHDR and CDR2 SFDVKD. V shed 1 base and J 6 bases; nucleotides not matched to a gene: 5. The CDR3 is CATSDFRGDLNEQFF. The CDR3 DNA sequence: TGTGCCACCAGTGATTTTCGGGGGGATCTCAATGAGCAGTTCTTC.

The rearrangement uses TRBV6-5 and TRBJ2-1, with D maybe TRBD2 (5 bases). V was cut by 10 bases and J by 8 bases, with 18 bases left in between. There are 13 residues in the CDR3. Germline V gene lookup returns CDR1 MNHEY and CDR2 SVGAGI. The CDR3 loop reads CAINGVQYDEQFF. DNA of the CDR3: TGTGCCATCAACGGGGTACAATATGATGAGCAGTTCTTC.

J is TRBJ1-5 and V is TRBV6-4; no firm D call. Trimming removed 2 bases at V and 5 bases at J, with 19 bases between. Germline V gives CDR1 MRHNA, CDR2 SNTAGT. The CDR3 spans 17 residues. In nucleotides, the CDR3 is TGTGCCAGCAGTGACCAACTTTTAAGGGAAGGTCATCAGCCCCAGCATTTT. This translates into CASSDQLLREGHQPQHF.

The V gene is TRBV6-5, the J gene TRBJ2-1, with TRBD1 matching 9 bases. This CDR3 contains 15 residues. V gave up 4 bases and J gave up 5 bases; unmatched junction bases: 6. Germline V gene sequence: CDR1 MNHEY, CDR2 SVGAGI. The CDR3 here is CASSSPGQGHNEQFF. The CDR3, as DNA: TGTGCCAGCAGTTCTCCGGGACAGGGTCACAATGAGCAGTTCTTC.

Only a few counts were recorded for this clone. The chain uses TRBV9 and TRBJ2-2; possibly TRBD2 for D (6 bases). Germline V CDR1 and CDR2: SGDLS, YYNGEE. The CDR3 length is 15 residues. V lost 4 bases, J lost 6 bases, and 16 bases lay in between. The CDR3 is CASSSRGRSSGELFF. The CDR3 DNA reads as TGTGCCAGCAGCTCAAGAGGGAGGTCTTCCGGGGAGCTGTTTTTT.

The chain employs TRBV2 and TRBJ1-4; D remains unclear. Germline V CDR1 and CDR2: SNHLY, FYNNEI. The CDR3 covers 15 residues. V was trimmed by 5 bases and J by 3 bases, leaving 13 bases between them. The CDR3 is CASSPTPGSNEKLFF. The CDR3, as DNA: TGTGCCAGCAGTCCTACCCCCGGGTCTAATGAAAAACTGTTTTTT. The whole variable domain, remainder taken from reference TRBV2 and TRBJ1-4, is EPEVTQTPSHQVTQMGQEVILRCVPISNHLYFYWYRQILGQKVEFLVSFYNNEISEKSEIFDDQFSVERPDGSNFTLKIRSTKLEDSAMYFCASSPTPGSNEKLFFGSGTQLSVL.

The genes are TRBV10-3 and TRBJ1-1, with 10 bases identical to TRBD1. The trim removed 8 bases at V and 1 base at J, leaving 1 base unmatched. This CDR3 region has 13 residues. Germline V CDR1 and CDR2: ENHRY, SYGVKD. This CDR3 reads CAIGDRGNTEAFF. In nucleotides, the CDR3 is TGTGCCATCGGGGACAGGGGGAACACTGAAGCTTTCTTT.

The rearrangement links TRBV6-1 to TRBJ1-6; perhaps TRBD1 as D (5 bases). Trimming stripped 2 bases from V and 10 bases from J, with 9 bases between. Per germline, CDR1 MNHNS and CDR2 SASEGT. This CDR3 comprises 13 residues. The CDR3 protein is CASSELGRSPLHF. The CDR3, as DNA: TGTGCCAGCAGTGAACTGGGACGATCACCCCTCCACTTT.

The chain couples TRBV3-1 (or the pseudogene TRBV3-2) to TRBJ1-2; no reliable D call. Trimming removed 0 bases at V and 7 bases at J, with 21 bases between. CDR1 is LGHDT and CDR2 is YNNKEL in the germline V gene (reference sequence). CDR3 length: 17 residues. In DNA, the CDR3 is TGTGCCAGCAGCCAAGATTTAGGCGTCAATCAGATCAGTGGCTACACCTTC. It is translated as CASSQDLGVNQISGYTF.

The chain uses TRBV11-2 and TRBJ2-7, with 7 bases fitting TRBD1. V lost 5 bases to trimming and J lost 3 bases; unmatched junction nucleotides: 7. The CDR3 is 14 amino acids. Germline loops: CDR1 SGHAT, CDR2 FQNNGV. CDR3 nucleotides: TGTGCCAGCAGCCCCCAACAGGGGAACTACGAGCAGTACTTC. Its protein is CASSPQQGNYEQYF.

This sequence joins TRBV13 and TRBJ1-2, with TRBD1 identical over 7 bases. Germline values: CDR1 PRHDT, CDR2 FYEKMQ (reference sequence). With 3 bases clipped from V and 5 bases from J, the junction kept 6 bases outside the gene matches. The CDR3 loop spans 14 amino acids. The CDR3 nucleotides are TGTGCCAGCAGCTTTGGGACAGACCAATATGGCTACACCTTC. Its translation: CASSFGTDQYGYTF.

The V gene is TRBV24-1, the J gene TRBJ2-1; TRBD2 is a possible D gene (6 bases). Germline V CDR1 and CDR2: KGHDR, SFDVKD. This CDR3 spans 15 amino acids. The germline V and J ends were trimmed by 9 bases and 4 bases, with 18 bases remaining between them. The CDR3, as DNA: TGTGCCACCGATCGGGGTCCGGAGGGTTACAATGAGCAGTTCTTC. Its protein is CATDRGPEGYNEQFF.

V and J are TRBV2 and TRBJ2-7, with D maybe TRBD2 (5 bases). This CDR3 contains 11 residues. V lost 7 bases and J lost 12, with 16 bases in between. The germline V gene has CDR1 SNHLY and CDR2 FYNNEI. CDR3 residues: CASKRESQSYF. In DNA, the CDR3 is TGTGCCAGCAAAAGGGAGTCCCAGTCGTACTTC.

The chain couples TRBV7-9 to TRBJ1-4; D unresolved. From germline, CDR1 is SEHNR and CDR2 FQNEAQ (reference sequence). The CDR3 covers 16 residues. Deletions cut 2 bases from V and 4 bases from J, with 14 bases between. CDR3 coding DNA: TGTGCCAGCAGCTTACCTCGGACCGCTAATAATGAAAAACTGTTTTTT. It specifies CASSLPRTANNEKLFF.

CDR3 sequence: CASSQDLLAYNEQFF. The CDR3 DNA is TGTGCCAGCAGCCAAGATCTACTAGCCTACAATGAGCAGTTCTTC. The chain employs TRBV4-2 and TRBJ2-1, with a possible D match to TRBD2 (5 bases). Germline V lookup: CDR1 LGHNA, CDR2 YNFKEQ. The CDR3 has 15 amino acids. V was clipped by 0 bases and J by 2 bases, with 8 bases between them.